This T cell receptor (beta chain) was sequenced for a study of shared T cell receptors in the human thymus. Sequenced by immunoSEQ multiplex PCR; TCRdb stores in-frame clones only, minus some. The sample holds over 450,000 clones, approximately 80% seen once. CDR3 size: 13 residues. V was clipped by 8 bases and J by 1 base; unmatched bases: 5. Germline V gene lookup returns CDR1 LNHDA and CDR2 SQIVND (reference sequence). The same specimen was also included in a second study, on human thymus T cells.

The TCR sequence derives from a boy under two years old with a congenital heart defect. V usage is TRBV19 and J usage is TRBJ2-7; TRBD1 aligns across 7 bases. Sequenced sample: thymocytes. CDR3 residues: CASRQGRSYEQYF. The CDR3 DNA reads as TGTGCCAGTCGACAGGGAAGGTCCTACGAGCAGTACTTC.